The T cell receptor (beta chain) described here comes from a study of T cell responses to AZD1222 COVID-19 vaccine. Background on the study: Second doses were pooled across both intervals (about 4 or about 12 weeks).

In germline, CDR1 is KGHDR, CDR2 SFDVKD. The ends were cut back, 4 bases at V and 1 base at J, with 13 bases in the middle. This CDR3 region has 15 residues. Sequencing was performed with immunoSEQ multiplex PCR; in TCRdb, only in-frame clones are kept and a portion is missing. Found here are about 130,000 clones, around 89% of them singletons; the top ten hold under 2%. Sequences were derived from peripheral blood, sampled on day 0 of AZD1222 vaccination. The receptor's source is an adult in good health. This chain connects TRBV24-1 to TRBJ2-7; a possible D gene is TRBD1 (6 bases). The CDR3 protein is CATSDAGASSYEQYF. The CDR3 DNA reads TGTGCCACCAGTGACGCAGGGGCCTCATCCTACGAGCAGTACTTC.